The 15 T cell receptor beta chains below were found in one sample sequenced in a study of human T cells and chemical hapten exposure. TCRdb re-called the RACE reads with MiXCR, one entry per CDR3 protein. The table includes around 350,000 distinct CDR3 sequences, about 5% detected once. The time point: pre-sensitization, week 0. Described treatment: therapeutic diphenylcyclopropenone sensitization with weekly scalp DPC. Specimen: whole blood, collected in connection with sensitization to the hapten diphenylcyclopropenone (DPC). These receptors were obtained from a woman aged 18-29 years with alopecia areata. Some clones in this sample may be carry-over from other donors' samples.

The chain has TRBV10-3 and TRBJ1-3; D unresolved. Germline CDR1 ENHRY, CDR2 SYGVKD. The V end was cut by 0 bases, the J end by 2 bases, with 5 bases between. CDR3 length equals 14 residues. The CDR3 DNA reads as TGTGCCATCAGTGAGTCTGGGACTGGAAACACCATATATTTT. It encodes CAISESGTGNTIYF.

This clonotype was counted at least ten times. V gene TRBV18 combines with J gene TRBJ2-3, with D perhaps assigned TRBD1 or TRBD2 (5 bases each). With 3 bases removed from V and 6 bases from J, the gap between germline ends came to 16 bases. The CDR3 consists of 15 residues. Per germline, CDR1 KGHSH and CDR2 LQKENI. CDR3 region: CASSPQGRLRDTQYF. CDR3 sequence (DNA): TGTGCCAGCTCACCCCAGGGACGACTTAGGGATACGCAGTATTTT. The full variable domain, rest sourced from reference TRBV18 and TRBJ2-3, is NAGVMQNPRHLVRRRGQEARLRCSPMKGHSHVYWYRQLPEEGLKFMVYLQKENIIDESGMPKERFSAEFPKEGPSILRIQQVVRGDSAAYFCASSPQGRLRDTQYFGPGTRLTVL.

The CDR3 coding sequence is TGTGCCAGCGTTTTGACACCCGGGGGCTCTGGAAACACCATATATTTT. This encodes CASVLTPGGSGNTIYF. V usage is TRBV2 and J usage is TRBJ1-3; TRBD1 is a possible D gene (5 bases). Trimming took off 8 bases at V and 0 bases at J, with 17 bases between the two ends. Per germline, CDR1 SNHLY and CDR2 FYNNEI. The CDR3 is made up of 16 amino acids.

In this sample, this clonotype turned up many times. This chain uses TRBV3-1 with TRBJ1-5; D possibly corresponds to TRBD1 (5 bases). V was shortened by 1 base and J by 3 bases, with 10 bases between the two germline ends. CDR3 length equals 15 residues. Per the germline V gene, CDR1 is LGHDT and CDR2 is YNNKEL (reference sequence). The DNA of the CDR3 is TGTGCCAGCAGCCAAGGTGCAGGGTACAATCAGCCCCAGCATTTT. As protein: CASSQGAGYNQPQHF.

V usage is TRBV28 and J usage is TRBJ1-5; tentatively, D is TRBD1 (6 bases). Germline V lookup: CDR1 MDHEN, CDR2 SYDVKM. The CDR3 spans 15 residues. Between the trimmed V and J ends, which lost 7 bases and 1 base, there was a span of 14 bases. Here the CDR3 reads CASTTGTPSNQPQHF. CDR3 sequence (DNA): TGTGCCAGCACGACCGGGACACCCAGCAATCAGCCCCAGCATTTT.

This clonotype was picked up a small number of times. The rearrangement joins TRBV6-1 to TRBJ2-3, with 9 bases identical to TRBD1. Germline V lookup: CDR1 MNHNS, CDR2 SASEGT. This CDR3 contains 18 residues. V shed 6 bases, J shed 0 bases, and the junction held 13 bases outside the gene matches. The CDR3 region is CASRTDPTGGQSTDTQYF. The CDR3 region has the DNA TGTGCCAGCAGAACGGATCCTACAGGGGGCCAGAGCACAGATACGCAGTATTTT.

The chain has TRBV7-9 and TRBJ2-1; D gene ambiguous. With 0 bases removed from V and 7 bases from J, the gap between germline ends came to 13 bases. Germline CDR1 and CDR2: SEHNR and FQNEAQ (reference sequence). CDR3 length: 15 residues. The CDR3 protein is CASSLAGARRNEQFF. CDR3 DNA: TGTGCCAGCAGCTTAGCAGGCGCGCGTCGAAATGAGCAGTTCTTC.

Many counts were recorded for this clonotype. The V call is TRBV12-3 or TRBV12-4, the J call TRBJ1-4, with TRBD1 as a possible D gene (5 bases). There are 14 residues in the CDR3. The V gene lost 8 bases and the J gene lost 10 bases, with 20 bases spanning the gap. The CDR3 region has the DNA TGTGCCAGCGCCGTACAGGATAGAGAGGGAAAACTGTTTTTT. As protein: CASAVQDREGKLFF.

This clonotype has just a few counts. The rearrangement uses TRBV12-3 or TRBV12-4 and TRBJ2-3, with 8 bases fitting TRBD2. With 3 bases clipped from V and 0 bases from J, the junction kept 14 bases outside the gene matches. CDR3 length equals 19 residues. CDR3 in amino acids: CASSFSSLLRGGSTDTQYF. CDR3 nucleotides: TGTGCCAGCAGTTTCTCCTCTTTGTTACGGGGGGGCAGCACAGATACGCAGTATTTT.

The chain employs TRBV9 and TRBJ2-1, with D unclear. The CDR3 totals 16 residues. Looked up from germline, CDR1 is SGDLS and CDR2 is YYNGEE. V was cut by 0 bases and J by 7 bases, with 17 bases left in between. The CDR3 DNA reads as TGTGCCAGCAGCGTAGTTGTGAACGGGTTGGTGAATGAGCAGTTCTTC. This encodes CASSVVVNGLVNEQFF.

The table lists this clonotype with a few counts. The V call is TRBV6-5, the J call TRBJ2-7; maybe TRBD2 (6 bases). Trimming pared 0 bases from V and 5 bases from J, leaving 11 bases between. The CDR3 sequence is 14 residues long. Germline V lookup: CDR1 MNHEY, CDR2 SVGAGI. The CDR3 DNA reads TGTGCCAGCAGTTACTCGACTAGGGGCCACGAGCAGTACTTC. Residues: CASSYSTRGHEQYF.

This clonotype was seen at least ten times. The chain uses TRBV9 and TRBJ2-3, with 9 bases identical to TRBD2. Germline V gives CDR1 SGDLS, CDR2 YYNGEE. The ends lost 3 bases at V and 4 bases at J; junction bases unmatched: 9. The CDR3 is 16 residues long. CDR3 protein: CASSAGTSFSADTQYF. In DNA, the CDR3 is TGTGCCAGCAGCGCCGGGACTAGCTTTAGTGCAGATACGCAGTATTTT.

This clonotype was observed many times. The DNA of the CDR3 is TGTGCCAGCACCTACCCCAGGGAATATGGCTACACCTTC. Protein sequence: CASTYPREYGYTF. The rearrangement joins TRBV6-6 to TRBJ1-2, with D possibly being TRBD1 (5 bases). Germline lookup yields CDR1 MNHNY and CDR2 SVGAGI (reference sequence). The CDR3 contains 13 residues. V lost 7 bases and J 5 bases, leaving 14 bases between the germline ends.

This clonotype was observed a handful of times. CDR3 sequence reads: CSARDLAGASMDEQFF. DNA of the CDR3: TGCAGTGCTAGAGATCTAGCGGGGGCCTCAATGGATGAGCAGTTCTTC. The chain couples TRBV20-1 to TRBJ2-1; 10 nucleotides match TRBD2. CDR1 DFQATT and CDR2 SNEGSKA come from the germline V gene (reference sequence). V lost 0 bases to trimming and J lost 8 bases; unmatched junction nucleotides: 10. The CDR3 loop spans 16 amino acids.

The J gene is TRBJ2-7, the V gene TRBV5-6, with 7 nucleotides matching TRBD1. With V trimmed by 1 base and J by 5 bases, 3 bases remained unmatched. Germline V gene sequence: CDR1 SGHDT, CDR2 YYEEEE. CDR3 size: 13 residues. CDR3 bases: TGTGCCAGCAGCTTGTGGACAGGCCACGAGCAGTACTTC. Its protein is CASSLWTGHEQYF.